This T cell receptor beta chain was recorded in a study of OX40 agonist ivuxolimab in advanced cancers. Turning to the study itself: The diagnoses of dose-escalation patients were hepatocellular carcinoma, melanoma, renal cell or head and neck cancer. Three patients, one with hepatocellular carcinoma and two with cutaneous melanoma, achieved partial responses.

Here immunoSEQ multiplex PCR was the method, and the copy in TCRdb shows in-frame clones only, minus some. The sample yields 65,000 to 95,000 clones, 70% to 90% seen once. This clone was seen more than once but under ten times. The CDR3 has 17 residues. V lost 4 bases, J lost 3 bases, and 12 bases stayed unmatched. Looked up from germline, CDR1 is LNHDA and CDR2 is SQIVND (reference sequence). The chain links TRBV19 to TRBJ1-5, with 7 bases that match TRBD1. The origin of this receptor is an adult with an advanced solid tumor such as melanoma, head and neck, liver or kidney cancer. This sample comprised CD4+ or CD8+ T cells sorted from blood, obtained in a trial of the OX40 agonist ivuxolimab. In nucleotides, the CDR3 is TGTGCCAGTAGTACCCCGCGACAGGGAAGGGACAATCAGCCCCAGCATTTT. This translates into CASSTPRQGRDNQPQHF.